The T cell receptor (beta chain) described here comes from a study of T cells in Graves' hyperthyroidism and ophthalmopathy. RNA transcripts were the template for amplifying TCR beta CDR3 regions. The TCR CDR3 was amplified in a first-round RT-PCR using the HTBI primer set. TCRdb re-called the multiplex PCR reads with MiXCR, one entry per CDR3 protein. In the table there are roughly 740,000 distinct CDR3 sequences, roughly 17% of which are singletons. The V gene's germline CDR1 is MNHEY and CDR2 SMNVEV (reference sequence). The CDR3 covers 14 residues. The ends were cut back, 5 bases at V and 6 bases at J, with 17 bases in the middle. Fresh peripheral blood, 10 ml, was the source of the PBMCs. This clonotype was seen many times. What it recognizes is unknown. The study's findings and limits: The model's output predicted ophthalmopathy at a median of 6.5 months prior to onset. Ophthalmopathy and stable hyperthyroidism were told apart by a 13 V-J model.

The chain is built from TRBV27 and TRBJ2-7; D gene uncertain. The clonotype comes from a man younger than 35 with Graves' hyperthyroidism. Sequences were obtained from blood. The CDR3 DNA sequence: TGTGCCAGCAGTACTCCCTTGACTCCGGGCGAGCAGTACTTC. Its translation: CASSTPLTPGEQYF.